The source of this TCR beta chain is a study of human T cells and chemical hapten exposure. The V gene lost 7 bases and the J gene lost 14 bases, with 15 bases spanning the gap. Germline V gene data show CDR1 as MRHNA and CDR2 as SNTAGT. The CDR3 spans 12 residues. TCRdb passed the RACE reads through MiXCR, listing each CDR3 protein once. The data show approximately 73,000 distinct CDR3 sequences, under 13% seen once. Time point specified: patch test 1, 2 weeks after DPC sensitization. Treatment here: therapeutic diphenylcyclopropenone sensitization with weekly scalp DPC. The chain links TRBV6-4 to TRBJ1-6; TRBD1 is a possible D gene (6 bases). This material consisted of whole blood, taken in connection with sensitization to the hapten diphenylcyclopropenone (DPC). The TCR was taken from a woman in her 50s with alopecia areata. Some clones in this sample may be carry-over from other donors' samples. CDR3 nucleotide sequence: TGTGCCAGCAAAGGGGGGGACGGCACCCTCCACTTT. It is translated as CASKGGDGTLHF.